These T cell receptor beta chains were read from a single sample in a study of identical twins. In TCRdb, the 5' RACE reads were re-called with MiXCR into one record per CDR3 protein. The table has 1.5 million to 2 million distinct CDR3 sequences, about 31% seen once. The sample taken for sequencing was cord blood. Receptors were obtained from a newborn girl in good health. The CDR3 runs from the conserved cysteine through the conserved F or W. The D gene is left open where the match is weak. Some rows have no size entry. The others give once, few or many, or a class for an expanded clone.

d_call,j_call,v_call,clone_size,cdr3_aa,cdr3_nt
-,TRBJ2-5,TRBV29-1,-,CSVEDHGGEQYF,TGCAGCGTTGAAGATCATGGGGGTGAGCAGTACTTC
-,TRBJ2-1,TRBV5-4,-,CASSSDRRSYNEQFF,TGTGCCAGCAGCTCGGACAGACGCTCCTACAATGAGCAGTTCTTC
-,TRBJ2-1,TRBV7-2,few,CASSLAGSTVEQFF,TGTGCCAGCAGCTTAGCGGGGTCGACGGTAGAGCAGTTCTTC
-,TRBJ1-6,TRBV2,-,CASRRTSPLHF,TGTGCCAGCAGAAGAACCTCACCCCTCCACTTT
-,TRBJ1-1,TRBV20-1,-,CSARPRQPGEAFF,TGCAGTGCTAGACCCAGACAGCCCGGTGAAGCTTTCTTT
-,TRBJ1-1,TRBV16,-,CASSQGVFLKKYRNTEAFF,TGTGCCAGCAGCCAAGGGGTCTTTCTCAAGAAATACAGGAACACTGAAGCTTTCTTT
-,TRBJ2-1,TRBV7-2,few,CASSLDAPYNEQFF,TGTGCCAGCAGCTTGGACGCACCATACAATGAGCAGTTCTTC
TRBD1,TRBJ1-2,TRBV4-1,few,CASSQHPLGQGNYGYTF,TGCGCCAGCAGCCAACACCCCCTGGGACAGGGGAACTATGGCTACACCTTC
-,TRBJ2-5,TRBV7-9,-,CASSIRAHQETQYF,TGTGCCAGCAGCATTCGGGCCCATCAAGAGACCCAGTACTTC
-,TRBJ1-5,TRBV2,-,CASSERAAYSNQPQHF,TGTGCCAGCAGTGAACGCGCGGCTTATAGCAATCAGCCCCAGCATTTT
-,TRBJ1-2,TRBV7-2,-,CASSLGQKGGYTF,TGTGCCAGCAGCTTAGGACAGAAAGGTGGCTACACCTTC
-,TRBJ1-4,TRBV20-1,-,CSARDPGTRSEKLFF,TGCAGTGCTAGAGACCCCGGGACAAGGAGTGAAAAACTGTTTTTT
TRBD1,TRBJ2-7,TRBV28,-,CASSLGPGQGRSYEQYF,TGTGCCAGCAGTCTCGGTCCGGGACAGGGGCGTTCCTACGAGCAGTACTTC
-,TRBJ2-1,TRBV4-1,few,CASSQDPRLAVYNEQFF,TGCGCCAGCAGCCAAGACCCCCGATTAGCGGTATACAATGAGCAGTTCTTC
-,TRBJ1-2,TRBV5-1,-,CASSWTVNYGYTF,TGCGCCAGCAGCTGGACAGTTAACTATGGCTACACCTTC
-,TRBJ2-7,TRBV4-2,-,CASSQVADSYNEQYF,TGTGCCAGCAGCCAAGTGGCCGATTCCTACAATGAGCAGTACTTC
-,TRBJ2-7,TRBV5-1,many,CASRSDSKTYEQYF,TGCGCCAGCAGATCGGACAGTAAAACCTACGAGCAGTACTTC
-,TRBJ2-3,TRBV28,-,CASRPEGPPDTQYF,TGTGCCAGCAGACCCGAGGGGCCGCCAGATACGCAGTATTTT
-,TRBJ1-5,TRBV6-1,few,CASSEVPGAGNQPQHF,TGTGCCAGCAGTGAAGTGCCCGGGGCGGGCAATCAGCCCCAGCATTTT
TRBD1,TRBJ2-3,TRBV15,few,CATRSDRGPDTQYF,TGTGCCACCAGGAGTGACAGGGGCCCAGATACGCAGTATTTT
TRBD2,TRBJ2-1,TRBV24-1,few,CATSGTSGGNNEQFF,TGTGCCACCAGTGGGACTAGCGGGGGGAACAATGAGCAGTTCTTC
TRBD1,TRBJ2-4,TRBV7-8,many,CASSRRQGSKNIQYF,TGTGCCAGCAGCCGCCGACAGGGAAGCAAAAACATTCAGTACTTC
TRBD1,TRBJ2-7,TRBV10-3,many,CAATGEGSYEQYF,TGTGCCGCGACAGGGGAAGGCTCCTACGAGCAGTACTTC
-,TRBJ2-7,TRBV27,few,CASSLYYNYEQYF,TGTGCCAGCAGTTTATATTATAACTACGAGCAGTACTTC
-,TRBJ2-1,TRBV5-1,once,CASSGTSYEQFF,TGCGCCAGCAGCGGTACTTCCTACGAGCAGTTCTTC
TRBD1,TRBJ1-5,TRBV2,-,CASRDRGPSNQPQHF,TGTGCCAGCAGGGACAGGGGGCCCAGCAATCAGCCCCAGCATTTT
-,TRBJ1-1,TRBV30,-,CAWSHQGRTEAFF,TGTGCCTGGAGTCACCAAGGGAGGACTGAAGCTTTCTTT
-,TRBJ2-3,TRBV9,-,CASSVGMTDTQYF,TGTGCCAGCAGCGTAGGAATGACAGATACGCAGTATTTT
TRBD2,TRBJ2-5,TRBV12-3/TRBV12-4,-,CASSPRTSGSRPSEQYF,TGTGCCAGCAGTCCCCGGACTAGCGGGAGTCGTCCCTCTGAGCAGTACTTC
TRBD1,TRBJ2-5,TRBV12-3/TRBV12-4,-,CASGLGTEQETQYF,TGTGCCAGCGGTCTGGGGACAGAGCAAGAGACCCAGTACTTC
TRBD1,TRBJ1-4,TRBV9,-,CASSPGQGGWSNEKLFF,TGTGCCAGCAGCCCGGGACAGGGGGGATGGAGTAATGAAAAACTGTTTTTT
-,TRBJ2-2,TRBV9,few,CASSVAGNTGELFF,TGTGCCAGCAGCGTAGCCGGGAACACCGGGGAGCTGTTTTTT
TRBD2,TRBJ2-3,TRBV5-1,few,CASSLALAGITDTQYF,TGCGCCAGCAGCTTGGCGCTAGCGGGAATTACAGATACGCAGTATTTT
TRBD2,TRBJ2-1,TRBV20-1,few,CSATLAGGPYNEQFF,TGCAGTGCTACTTTAGCGGGGGGCCCCTACAATGAGCAGTTCTTC
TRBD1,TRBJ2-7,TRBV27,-,CASSFLPPGQGPHEQYF,TGTGCCAGCAGTTTTCTTCCTCCGGGACAGGGTCCCCACGAGCAGTACTTC
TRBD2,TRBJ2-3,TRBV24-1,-,CATSDSPGLAGVSDTQYF,TGTGCCACCAGTGATTCACCAGGACTAGCGGGAGTATCAGATACGCAGTATTTT
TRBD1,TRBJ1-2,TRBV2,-,CASRDPGQGAPVDQGYTF,TGTGCCAGCAGGGACCCGGGACAGGGGGCGCCGGTTGACCAGGGCTACACCTTC
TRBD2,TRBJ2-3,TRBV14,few,CASSHRAGELLDTQYF,TGTGCCAGCAGCCACAGAGCGGGGGAGCTCCTTGATACGCAGTATTTT
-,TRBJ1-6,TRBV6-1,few,CASSEDNNSPLHF,TGTGCCAGCAGTGAGGATAATAATTCACCCCTCCACTTT
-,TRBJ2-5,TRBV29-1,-,CSVERDVNEQYF,TGCAGCGTTGAACGAGATGTCAATGAGCAGTACTTC
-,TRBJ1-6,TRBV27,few,CASSLDRLYNSPLHF,TGTGCCAGCAGTTTAGACCGCCTCTATAATTCACCCCTCCACTTT
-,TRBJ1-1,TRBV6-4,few,CASSALQGTEAFF,TGTGCCAGCAGTGCGCTACAGGGCACTGAAGCTTTCTTT
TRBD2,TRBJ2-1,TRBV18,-,CASSPTTQGLAGYNEQFF,TGTGCCAGCTCACCAACAACACAGGGGCTAGCGGGATACAATGAGCAGTTCTTC
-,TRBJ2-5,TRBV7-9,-,CASSPIASVQETQYF,TGTGCCAGCAGCCCGATTGCTAGCGTTCAAGAGACCCAGTACTTC
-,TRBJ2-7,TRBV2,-,CASRVRGTTYEQYF,TGTGCCAGCAGGGTCCGGGGCACGACCTACGAGCAGTACTTC
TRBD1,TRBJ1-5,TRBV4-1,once,CASSQARTGNQPQHF,TGCGCCAGCAGCCAGGCAAGGACAGGGAATCAGCCCCAGCATTTT